These T cell receptor beta chains were read from a single sample in a study of beta chain features in type 1 diabetes. Clones were sequenced by immunoSEQ multiplex PCR, and TCRdb holds only the in-frame ones, with some missing. This sample has about 660,000 clones, with over 13% found just once. Sequencing used naive CD4+ T cells from blood. These receptors were taken from a young man with type 1 diabetes. Both conserved end residues are part of each CDR3. Each record gives: J gene, clone size, V gene, D gene, CDR3 protein, CDR3 DNA. D genes are given only for firm matches. For some rows the clone size is stated as once, few or many, or as a class when expanded; others skip it.

TRBJ2-7,NA,TRBV27,NA,CASSLQGFGAYEQYF,TGTGCCAGCAGTTTACAGGGGTTCGGTGCTTACGAGCAGTACTTC
TRBJ2-1,NA,TRBV7-9,TRBD2,CASSPLSGSYNEQFF,TGTGCCAGCAGCCCGTTGAGCGGGAGCTACAATGAGCAGTTCTTC
TRBJ2-1,NA,TRBV15,NA,CATSRERAQMAKQFF,TGTGCCACCAGCAGAGAGCGGGCCCAAATGGCAAAGCAGTTCTTC
TRBJ2-6,few,TRBV4-1,NA,CASSPRGAPISGANVLTF,TGCGCCAGCAGCCCCCGGGGGGCCCCAATATCTGGGGCCAACGTCCTGACTTTC
TRBJ1-6,NA,TRBV28,NA,CASSPGQLNSPLHF,TGTGCCAGCAGTCCAGGACAGCTGAATTCACCCCTCCACTTT
TRBJ1-1,few,TRBV5-1,NA,CASSPPRGVDTEAFF,TGCGCCAGCAGCCCCCCGAGGGGTGTCGACACTGAAGCTTTCTTT
TRBJ2-1,NA,TRBV12-5,NA,CASGLGVADEQFF,TGTGCTAGTGGTTTGGGGGTAGCAGATGAGCAGTTCTTC
TRBJ2-3,NA,TRBV7-2,NA,CASSLLPLALSTDTQYF,TGTGCCAGCAGCCTTCTTCCTCTAGCGCTTAGCACAGATACGCAGTATTTT
TRBJ2-3,NA,TRBV9,NA,CASSVRSSADTQYF,TGTGCCAGCAGCGTACGGAGTTCGGCAGATACGCAGTATTTT
TRBJ2-5,NA,TRBV2,NA,CASSEDYPGYF,TGTGCCAGCAGTGAGGACTACCCGGGATACTTC
TRBJ1-4,NA,TRBV28,NA,CASSSGQGGEKLFF,TGTGCCAGCAGCTCGGGCCAGGGCGGTGAAAAACTGTTTTTT
TRBJ2-5,NA,TRBV28,NA,CASSSERGRQETQYF,TGTGCCAGCTCCTCGGAGAGGGGTCGGCAAGAGACCCAGTACTTC
TRBJ1-2,few,TRBV28,NA,CASSFGQYGYTF,TGTGCCAGCAGCTTTGGACAGTATGGCTACACCTTC
TRBJ1-5,NA,TRBV30,NA,CAWSANRASYSNQPQHF,TGTGCCTGGAGTGCGAACAGGGCTTCATATAGCAATCAGCCCCAGCATTTT
TRBJ2-1,few,TRBV30,NA,CAWSGMARALPEQFF,TGTGCCTGGAGTGGGATGGCCAGGGCGCTACCCGAGCAGTTCTTC
TRBJ2-7,few,TRBV15,NA,CATSREPGSYEQYF,TGTGCCACCAGCAGAGAGCCAGGGAGCTACGAGCAGTACTTC
TRBJ2-7,NA,TRBV10-1,NA,CASSDQDVQYF,TGCGCCAGCAGTGACCAAGATGTGCAGTACTTC
TRBJ1-1,few,TRBV14,TRBD1,CASSRPGTVITEAFF,TGTGCCAGCAGCCGCCCAGGGACAGTCATCACTGAAGCTTTCTTT
TRBJ2-1,few,TRBV30,TRBD2,CAWSSLGGGKTYNEQFF,TGTGCCTGGAGTTCCCTCGGCGGGGGGAAAACCTACAATGAGCAGTTCTTC
TRBJ2-7,NA,TRBV7-2,NA,CASSLQGLNYEQYF,TGTGCCAGCAGCCTTCAGGGCCTCAACTACGAGCAGTACTTC
TRBJ2-3,few,TRBV6-5,NA,CASRSGGTDTQYF,TGTGCCAGCAGATCGGGGGGCACAGATACGCAGTATTTT
TRBJ2-7,few,TRBV4-2,NA,CASSYQGTASVQYF,TGTGCCAGCAGCTACCAAGGTACAGCGTCGGTTCAATACTTC
TRBJ2-1,NA,TRBV7-2,TRBD2,CASSLRSLAGGNEQFF,TGTGCCAGCAGCTTGCGGAGTCTAGCGGGAGGAAATGAGCAGTTCTTC
TRBJ2-4,few,TRBV28,NA,CASSSPQGSKNIQYF,TGTGCCAGCAGTTCACCCCAGGGGAGCAAAAACATTCAGTACTTC
TRBJ2-3,few,TRBV7-9,NA,CASSLDADTQYF,TGTGCCAGCAGCTTAGACGCAGATACGCAGTATTTT
TRBJ2-7,NA,TRBV28,NA,CASSLLRREQYF,TGTGCCAGCAGTCTTCTCCGGAGGGAGCAGTACTTC
TRBJ1-2,NA,TRBV15,NA,CATSRSDSFNYGYTF,TGTGCCACCAGCAGATCGGACAGCTTTAACTATGGCTACACCTTC
TRBJ2-7,NA,TRBV6-6,NA,CASSYQGVPYEQYF,TGTGCCAGCAGTTACCAAGGAGTACCCTACGAGCAGTACTTC
TRBJ2-5,few,TRBV6-5,NA,CASSYEGLETQYF,TGTGCCAGCAGTTACGAAGGGCTGGAGACCCAGTACTTC
TRBJ2-1,NA,TRBV9,NA,CASSVGTLVGYNEQFF,TGTGCCAGCAGCGTAGGGACCCTGGTGGGGTACAATGAGCAGTTCTTC
TRBJ2-5,NA,TRBV20-1,NA,CSAIHRDQYF,TGCAGTGCTATTCACAGGGACCAGTACTTC
TRBJ2-1,NA,TRBV2,NA,CASSAVSGEQFF,TGTGCCAGCAGTGCTGTTAGTGGTGAGCAGTTCTTC
TRBJ2-1,NA,TRBV7-7,TRBD2,CASSPRRGWGQFF,TGTGCTAGCAGCCCCCGGCGGGGGTGGGGGCAGTTCTTC
TRBJ1-1,few,TRBV10-3,NA,CAINGREGYTEAFF,TGTGCCATCAACGGACGGGAGGGGTACACTGAAGCTTTCTTT
TRBJ2-3,few,TRBV29-1,NA,CSVTRTSTDTQYF,TGCAGCGTGACCAGGACCAGCACAGATACGCAGTATTTT
TRBJ1-5,few,TRBV29-1,TRBD1,CSVLEAEQGQPQHF,TGCAGCGTTTTGGAGGCAGAACAGGGGCAGCCCCAGCATTTT
TRBJ2-7,NA,TRBV27,NA,CASSNRANAYEQYF,TGTGCCAGCAGTAACAGGGCGAATGCCTACGAGCAGTACTTC
TRBJ2-1,NA,TRBV7-9,TRBD1,CASSPGQYNEQFF,TGTGCCAGCAGCCCGGGACAGTACAATGAGCAGTTCTTC
TRBJ2-3,few,TRBV5-4,NA,CASTMAGADQTQYF,TGTGCCAGCACCATGGCAGGGGCCGACCAAACGCAGTATTTT
TRBJ2-1,few,TRBV6-5,NA,CASSYIAAGSYEQFF,TGTGCCAGCAGTTACATCGCCGCGGGATCCTATGAGCAGTTCTTC
TRBJ1-5,NA,TRBV29-1,NA,CSVGPQADQPQHF,TGCAGCGTTGGCCCCCAGGCTGATCAGCCCCAGCATTTT
TRBJ2-5,few,TRBV5-1,NA,CASTRSGGREETQYF,TGCGCCAGCACCCGTTCCGGGGGTAGGGAAGAGACCCAGTACTTC
TRBJ2-3,few,TRBV18,NA,CATEGGTDTQYF,TGTGCCACGGAGGGGGGCACAGATACGCAGTATTTT
TRBJ2-5,once,TRBV19,NA,CASRDGWERETQYF,TGTGCCAGTAGGGATGGATGGGAAAGAGAGACCCAGTACTTC
TRBJ2-3,few,TRBV7-2,NA,CASSPRSSSGSGTDTQYF,TGTGCCAGCAGCCCCCGGTCCTCCTCGGGGTCTGGAACAGATACGCAGTATTTT
TRBJ1-2,NA,TRBV4-3,NA,CASSQKSGLNYGYTF,TGCGCCAGCAGCCAGAAATCCGGCCTCAACTATGGCTACACCTTC